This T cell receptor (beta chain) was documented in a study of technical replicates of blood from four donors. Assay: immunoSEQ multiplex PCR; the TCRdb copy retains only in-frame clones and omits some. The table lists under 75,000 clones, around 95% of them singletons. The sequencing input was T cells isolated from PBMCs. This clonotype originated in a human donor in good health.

The CDR3 loop reads CASRLGGATNIQYF. The DNA for the CDR3 is TGTGCCAGCCGCCTGGGCGGGGCAACGAACATTCAGTACTTC. The chain combines TRBV6-6 with TRBJ2-4, with a weak D call TRBD2 (6 bases). V dropped 8 bases and J dropped 7 bases, with 18 bases sitting between them. The CDR3 has 14 residues. The germline CDR1 and CDR2 sequences are MNHNY and SVGAGI (reference sequence).